This T cell receptor (beta chain) was recorded in a study of patients and donors after allogeneic stem cell transplantation. Germline values: CDR1 MGHDK, CDR2 SYGVNS. CDR3 length equals 13 residues. Trimming pared 10 bases from V and 2 bases from J, leaving 15 bases between. This clonotype was observed a few times. TCRdb ran MiXCR on the RT-PCR reads and lists one entry per CDR3 protein. Found here are about 1,600 distinct CDR3 sequences, more than 15% of them singletons; the top ten hold roughly three fifths. The clonotype originates from a human donor who was either an allogeneic HSCT recipient or a stem cell or donor lymphocyte infusion donor (not recorded which). It is not recorded whose cells these are; they may come from a transplant donor. This sequence joins TRBV25-1 and TRBJ2-7; D may be TRBD1 (6 bases). Sequencing was performed on blood, either unsorted or a sorted T cell fraction (not recorded which). The CDR3: CAIMTGVPYEQYF. CDR3 nucleotides: TGTGCCATCATGACAGGAGTTCCCTACGAGCAGTACTTC.